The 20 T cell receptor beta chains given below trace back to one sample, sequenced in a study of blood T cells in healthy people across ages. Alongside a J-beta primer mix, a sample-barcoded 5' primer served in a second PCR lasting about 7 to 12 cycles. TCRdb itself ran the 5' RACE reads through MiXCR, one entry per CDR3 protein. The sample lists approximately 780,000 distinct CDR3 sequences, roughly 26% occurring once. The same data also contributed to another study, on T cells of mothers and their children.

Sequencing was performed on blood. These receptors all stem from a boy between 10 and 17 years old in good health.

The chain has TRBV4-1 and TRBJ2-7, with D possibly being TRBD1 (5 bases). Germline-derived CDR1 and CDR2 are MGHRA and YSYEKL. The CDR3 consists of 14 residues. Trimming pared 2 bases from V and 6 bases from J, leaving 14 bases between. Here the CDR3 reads CASSQTGTPPEQYF. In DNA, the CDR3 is TGCGCCAGCAGCCAAACAGGCACCCCACCCGAGCAGTACTTC.

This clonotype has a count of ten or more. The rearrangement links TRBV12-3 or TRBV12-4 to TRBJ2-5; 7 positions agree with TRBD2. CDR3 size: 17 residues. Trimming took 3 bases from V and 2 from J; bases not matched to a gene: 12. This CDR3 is CASSFGGSGPIQETQYF. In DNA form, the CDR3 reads TGTGCCAGCAGTTTCGGCGGGAGCGGTCCGATACAAGAGACCCAGTACTTC.

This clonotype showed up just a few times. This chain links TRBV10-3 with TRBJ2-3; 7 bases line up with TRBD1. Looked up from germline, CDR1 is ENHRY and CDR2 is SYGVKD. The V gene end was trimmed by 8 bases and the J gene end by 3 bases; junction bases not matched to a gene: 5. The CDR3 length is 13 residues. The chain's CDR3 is CAIGDRLTDTQYF. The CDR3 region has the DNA TGTGCCATCGGGGACAGATTAACAGATACGCAGTATTTT.

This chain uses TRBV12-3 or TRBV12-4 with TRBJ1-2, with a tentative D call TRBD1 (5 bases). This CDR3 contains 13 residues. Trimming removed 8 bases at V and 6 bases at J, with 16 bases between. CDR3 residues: CASGEGMEDGYTF. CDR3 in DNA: TGTGCCAGCGGAGAGGGGATGGAGGATGGCTACACCTTC.

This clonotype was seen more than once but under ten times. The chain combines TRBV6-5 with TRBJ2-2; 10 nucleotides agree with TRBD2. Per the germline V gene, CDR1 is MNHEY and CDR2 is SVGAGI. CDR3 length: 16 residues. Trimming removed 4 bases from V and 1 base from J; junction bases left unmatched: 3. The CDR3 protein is CASSSQRGGNTGELFF. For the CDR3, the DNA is TGTGCCAGCAGTTCCCAGCGGGGGGGGAACACCGGGGAGCTGTTTTTT.

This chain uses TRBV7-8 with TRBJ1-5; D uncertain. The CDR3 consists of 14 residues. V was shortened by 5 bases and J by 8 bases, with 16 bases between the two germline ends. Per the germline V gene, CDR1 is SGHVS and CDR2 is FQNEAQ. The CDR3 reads CASSPTPNKEPQHF. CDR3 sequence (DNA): TGTGCCAGCAGCCCGACACCAAATAAAGAGCCCCAGCATTTT.

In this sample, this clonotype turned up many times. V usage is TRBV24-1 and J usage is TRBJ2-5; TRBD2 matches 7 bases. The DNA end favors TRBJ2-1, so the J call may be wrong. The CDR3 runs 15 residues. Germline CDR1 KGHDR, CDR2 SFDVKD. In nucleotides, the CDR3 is TGTGCCACCAGTGACCTAGCGGAGGGACTTCATGAGCAGTTCTTC. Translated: CATSDLAEGLHEQFF.

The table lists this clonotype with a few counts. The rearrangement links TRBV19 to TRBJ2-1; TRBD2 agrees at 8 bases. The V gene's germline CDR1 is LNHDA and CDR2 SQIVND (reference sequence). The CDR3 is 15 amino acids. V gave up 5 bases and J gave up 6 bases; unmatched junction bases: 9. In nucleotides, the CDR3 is TGTGCCAGTAGTCCCCGTGAGCGGGGGACCAATGAGCAGTTCTTC. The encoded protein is CASSPRERGTNEQFF.

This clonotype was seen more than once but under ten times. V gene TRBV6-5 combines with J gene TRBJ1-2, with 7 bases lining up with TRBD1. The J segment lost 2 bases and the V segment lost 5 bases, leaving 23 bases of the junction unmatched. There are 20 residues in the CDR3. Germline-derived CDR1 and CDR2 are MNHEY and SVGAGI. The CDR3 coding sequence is TGTGCCAGCAGTCACCGGGGCCTAGACAGGGCCGGCCGAGGAAACTATGGCTACACCTTC. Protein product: CASSHRGLDRAGRGNYGYTF.

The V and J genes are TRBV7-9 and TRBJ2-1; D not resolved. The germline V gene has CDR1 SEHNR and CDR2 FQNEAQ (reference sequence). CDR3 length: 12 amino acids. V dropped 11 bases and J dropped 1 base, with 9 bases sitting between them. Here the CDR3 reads CASDKSYNEQFF. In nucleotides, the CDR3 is TGTGCCTCTGACAAGTCCTACAATGAGCAGTTCTTC.

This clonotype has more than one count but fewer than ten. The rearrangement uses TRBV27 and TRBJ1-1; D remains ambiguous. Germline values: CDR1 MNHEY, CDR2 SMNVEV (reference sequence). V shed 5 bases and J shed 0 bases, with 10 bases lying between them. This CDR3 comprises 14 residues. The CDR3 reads CASSAQNLNTEAFF. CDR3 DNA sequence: TGTGCCAGCAGTGCACAGAATCTGAACACTGAAGCTTTCTTT.

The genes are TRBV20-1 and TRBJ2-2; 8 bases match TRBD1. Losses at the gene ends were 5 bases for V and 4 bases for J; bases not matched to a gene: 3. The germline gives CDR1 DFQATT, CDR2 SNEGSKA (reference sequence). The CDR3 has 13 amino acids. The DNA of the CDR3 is TGCAGTGCTCCGGACAGGGTCACCGGGGAGCTGTTTTTT. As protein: CSAPDRVTGELFF.

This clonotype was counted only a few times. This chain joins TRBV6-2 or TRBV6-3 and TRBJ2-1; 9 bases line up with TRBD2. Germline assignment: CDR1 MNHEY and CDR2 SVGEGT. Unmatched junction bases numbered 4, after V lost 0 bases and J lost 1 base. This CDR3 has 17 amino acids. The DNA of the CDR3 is TGTGCCAGCAGTTACTCGGGTAGCGGGGGATCCTACAATGAGCAGTTCTTC. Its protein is CASSYSGSGGSYNEQFF.

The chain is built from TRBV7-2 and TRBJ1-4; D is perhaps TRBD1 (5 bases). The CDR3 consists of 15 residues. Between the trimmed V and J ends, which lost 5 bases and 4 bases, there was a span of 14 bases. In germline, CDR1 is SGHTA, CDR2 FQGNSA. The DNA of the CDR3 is TGTGCCAGCAGCACGCAGGGTGGCCATAATGAAAAACTGTTTTTT. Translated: CASSTQGGHNEKLFF.

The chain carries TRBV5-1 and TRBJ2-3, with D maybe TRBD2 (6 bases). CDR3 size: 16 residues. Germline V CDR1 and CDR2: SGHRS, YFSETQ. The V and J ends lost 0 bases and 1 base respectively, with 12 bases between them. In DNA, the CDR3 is TGCGCCAGCAGCTTGGAGTGGGTAGCGGGCACAGATACGCAGTATTTT. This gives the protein CASSLEWVAGTDTQYF.

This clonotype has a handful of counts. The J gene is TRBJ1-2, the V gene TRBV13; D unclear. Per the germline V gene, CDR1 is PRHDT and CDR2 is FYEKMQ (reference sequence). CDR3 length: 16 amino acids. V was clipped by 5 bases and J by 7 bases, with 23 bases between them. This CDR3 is CASSQTREEVYVGYTF. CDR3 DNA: TGTGCCAGCAGCCAAACCCGGGAGGAGGTCTATGTTGGCTACACCTTC.

The CDR3 DNA reads as TGTGCCAGCATTGGGGACACCATATATTTT. It specifies CASIGDTIYF. This chain uses TRBV28 with TRBJ1-3; unclear D gene. The CDR3 loop spans 10 amino acids. The V and J ends lost 7 bases and 8 bases respectively, with 6 bases between them. CDR1 MDHEN and CDR2 SYDVKM come from the germline V gene. The variable domain in full, completed from reference TRBV28 and TRBJ1-3, reads DVKVTQSSRYLVKRTGEKVFLECVQDMDHENMFWYRQDPGLGLRLIYFSYDVKMKEKGDIPEGYSVSREKKERFSLILESASTNQTSMYLCASIGDTIYFGEGSWLTVV.

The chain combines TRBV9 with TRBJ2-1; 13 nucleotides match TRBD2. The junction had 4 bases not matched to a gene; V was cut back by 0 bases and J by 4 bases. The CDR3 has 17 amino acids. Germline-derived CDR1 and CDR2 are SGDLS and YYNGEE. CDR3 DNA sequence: TGTGCCAGCAGCGTAGGACTAGCGGGGGGAAGGTACAATGAGCAGTTCTTC. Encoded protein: CASSVGLAGGRYNEQFF.

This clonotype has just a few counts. Here the CDR3 reads CASSQDRSRWTGANVLTF. In nucleotides, the CDR3 is TGTGCCAGCAGCCAAGATCGCTCCCGTTGGACTGGGGCCAACGTCCTGACTTTC. This rearrangement joins TRBV3-1 to TRBJ2-6; D remains ambiguous. The germline V and J ends were trimmed by 0 bases and 2 bases, with 14 bases remaining between them. This CDR3 is built from 18 residues. Germline assignment: CDR1 LGHDT and CDR2 YNNKEL (reference sequence).

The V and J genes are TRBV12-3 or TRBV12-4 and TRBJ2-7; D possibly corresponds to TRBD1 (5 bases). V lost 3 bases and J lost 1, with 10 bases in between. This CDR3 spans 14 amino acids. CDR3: CASSFSPGSYEQYF. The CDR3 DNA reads TGTGCCAGCAGTTTTTCCCCAGGGTCCTACGAGCAGTACTTC.